This TCR beta chain was documented in a study of blood T cell repertoires in COVID-19. This CDR3 is 15 amino acids long. From germline, CDR1 is SNHLY and CDR2 FYNNEI. Deletions cut 3 bases from V and 0 bases from J, with 9 bases between. Enrollment of patients from Seattle took place during active infection, with longitudinal follow-up. Generated by immunoSEQ multiplex PCR, the TCRdb table keeps only in-frame clones and is missing some. Of hundreds of thousands of clones in the sample, about 91% were seen once. The sequenced sample was peripheral blood. The receptor comes from a man aged 18 to 35 with COVID-19, enrolled during active disease. The genes are TRBV2 and TRBJ2-1; the D is unclear. This chain's CDR3 is CASSEAASSYNEQFF. DNA of the CDR3: TGTGCCAGCAGTGAGGCCGCCAGCTCCTACAATGAGCAGTTCTTC.